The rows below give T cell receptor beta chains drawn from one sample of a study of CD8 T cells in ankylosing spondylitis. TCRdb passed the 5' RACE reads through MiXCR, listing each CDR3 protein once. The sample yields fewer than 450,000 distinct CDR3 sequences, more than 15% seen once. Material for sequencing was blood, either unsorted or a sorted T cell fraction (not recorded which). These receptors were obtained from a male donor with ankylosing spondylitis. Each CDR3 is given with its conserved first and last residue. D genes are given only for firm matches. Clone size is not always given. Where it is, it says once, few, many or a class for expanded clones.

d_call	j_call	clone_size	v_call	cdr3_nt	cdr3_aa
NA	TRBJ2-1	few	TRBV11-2	TGTGCCAGCAGCTTAGATCGGTGGGGCTACAATGAGCAGTTCTTC	CASSLDRWGYNEQFF
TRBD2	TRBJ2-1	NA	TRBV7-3	TGTGCCAGCAGCGCCGGACTAGCCGATGAGCAGTTCTTC	CASSAGLADEQFF
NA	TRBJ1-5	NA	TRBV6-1	TGTGCCAGCAGTCCCCTCGGACGGGGGCATCAGCCCCAGCATTTT	CASSPLGRGHQPQHF
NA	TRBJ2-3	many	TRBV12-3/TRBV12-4	TGTGCCAGCAGTCCCGGAGGGCCTTTAGATACGCAGTATTTT	CASSPGGPLDTQYF
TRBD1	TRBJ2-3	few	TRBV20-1	TGCAGTGCTCCTTCAATCAGACAGGGGAGCACAGATACGCAGTATTTT	CSAPSIRQGSTDTQYF
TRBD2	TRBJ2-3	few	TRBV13	TGTGCCAGCAGCTTAGGCCTGCCTAGCGGGGGGGCCAGCACAGATACGCAGTATTTT	CASSLGLPSGGASTDTQYF
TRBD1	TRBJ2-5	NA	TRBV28	TGTGCCAGCAGTCAGTGGGACAGCAGACAAGAGACCCAGTACTTC	CASSQWDSRQETQYF
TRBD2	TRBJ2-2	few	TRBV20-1	TGCAGTGCTCCGGGACTAGTGAACACCGGGGAGCTGTTTTTT	CSAPGLVNTGELFF
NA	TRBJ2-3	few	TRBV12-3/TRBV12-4	TGTGCCAGCAGTTCGGGGACGGTATGGGCAGATACGCAGTATTTT	CASSSGTVWADTQYF
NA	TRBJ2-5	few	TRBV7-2	TGTGCCAGCAGCAACCGACAGGAAGAGACCCAGTACTTC	CASSNRQEETQYF
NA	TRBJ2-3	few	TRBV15	TGTGCCACCAGTCATTATGTGGATACGCAGTATTTT	CATSHYVDTQYF
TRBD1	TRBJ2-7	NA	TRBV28	TGTGCCAGCACTGACCAACCCGGGACAGGGAGGTACGAGCAGTACTTC	CASTDQPGTGRYEQYF
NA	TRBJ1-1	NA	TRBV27	TGTGCCAGCAGCTTTTCGACGACAGCGAGGAACACTGAAGCTTTCTTT	CASSFSTTARNTEAFF
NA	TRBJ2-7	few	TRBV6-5	TGTGCCAGCAGCTCTCGTCACTACGAGCAGTACTTC	CASSSRHYEQYF